This T cell receptor beta chain was profiled in a study of vaccination and CD4 T cells after COVID-19. The Oncomine TCR Beta short-read assay sequenced DNA from cultured CD4+ T cells. TCRdb itself ran the PCR reads through MiXCR, one entry per CDR3 protein. The sample contains thousands of distinct CDR3 sequences, 20% to 25% of which appear only once. Described treatment: roughly nine-day PBMC culture with coronavirus spike peptide pools or control peptides (ViraFEST assay). It was after roughly nine days of culture that CD4+ T cells were isolated by negative selection. With regard to this clonotype: The target antigen is unknown.

The CDR3 is 17 amino acids. Trimming removed 4 bases from V and 9 bases from J; junction bases left unmatched: 17. The germline V gene encodes CDR1 LNHDA and CDR2 SQIVND (reference sequence). The specimen comprised CD4+ T cells from blood, cultured in vitro, sampled after SARS-CoV-2 vaccination. The rearrangement uses TRBV19 and TRBJ2-1, with TRBD1 matching over 8 bases. This clonotype originated in a human donor who had recovered from COVID-19. CDR3 sequence (DNA): TGTGCCAGTAGTACTGCGGGGCGGACAGGGAATGGGGCTGAGCAGTTCTTC. Translation gives CASSTAGRTGNGAEQFF. Using reference TRBV19 and TRBJ2-1 for the parts outside the CDR3, the full variable domain is DGGITQSPKYLFRKEGQNVTLSCEQNLNHDAMYWYRQDPGQGLRLIYYSQIVNDFQKGDIAEGYSVSREKKESFPLTVTSAQKNPTAFYLCASSTAGRTGNGAEQFFGPGTRLTVL.